These 20 T cell receptor beta chains were sequenced from one sample in a study of cytomegalovirus exposure and HLA in healthy donors. The PCR made use of 60 Vbeta and 13 Jbeta primers. TCRdb keeps only in-frame clones here, not all; method: immunoSEQ multiplex PCR. The sample carries about 70,000 clones, about nine tenths recorded once. The specimen was PBMCs. These receptors were collected from a woman aged 25 to 39 in good health and CMV-seronegative.

The chain has TRBV7-8 and TRBJ2-5; D is undetermined. This CDR3 has 15 amino acids. Germline CDR1 and CDR2: SGHVS and FQNEAQ. V lost 5 bases to trimming and J lost 3 bases, with 16 bases between them. CDR3 region: CASSPNTDKEETQYF. In DNA, the CDR3 is TGTGCCAGCAGCCCAAATACAGATAAAGAAGAGACCCAGTACTTC.

This chain uses TRBV2 with TRBJ2-7; perhaps TRBD1 as D (5 bases). The CDR3 extends over 12 amino acids. V was pared by 6 bases and J by 3 bases, with 9 bases between. CDR1 SNHLY and CDR2 FYNNEI come from the germline V gene. CDR3 in amino acids: CASRDTFYEQYF. The CDR3 DNA sequence: TGTGCCAGCAGGGACACTTTCTACGAGCAGTACTTC.

The chain joins TRBV11-3 to TRBJ1-1; D gene ambiguous. V was clipped by 5 bases and J by 3 bases, with 10 bases between them. Germline V gene lookup returns CDR1 SGHNT and CDR2 YENEEA. The CDR3 runs 13 residues. The chain's CDR3 is CASSRQEDTEAFF. Written as DNA, the CDR3 is TGTGCCAGCAGCCGGCAGGAGGACACTGAAGCTTTCTTT.

The chain employs TRBV7-2 and TRBJ1-3; TRBD1 might be the D (6 bases). Germline V gives CDR1 SGHTA, CDR2 FQGNSA. Trimming left V 1 base short and J 4 bases short, with 11 bases between. The CDR3 consists of 15 residues. CDR3 sequence (DNA): TGTGCCAGCAGCTTAGATGGGGGCGCGGGAAACACCATATATTTT. The encoded protein is CASSLDGGAGNTIYF.

This chain joins TRBV29-1 and TRBJ2-7; D call uncertain. V lost 0 bases, J lost 1 base, and 7 bases lay in between. From germline, CDR1 is SQVTM and CDR2 ANQGSEA. The CDR3 has 13 residues. DNA for the CDR3: TGCAGCGTTGAAGATTCCGGTTCCTACGAGCAGTACTTC. Translating it yields CSVEDSGSYEQYF.

The chain has TRBV10-3 and TRBJ1-1; 7 positions agree with TRBD1. Trimming cost V 3 bases and J 12 bases; bases outside gene matches: 10. CDR1 is ENHRY and CDR2 is SYGVKD in the germline V gene. The CDR3 length is 13 residues. The CDR3 protein is CAISELGGRGPFF. The CDR3 DNA follows: TGTGCCATCAGTGAATTAGGCGGGAGGGGGCCTTTCTTT.

The rearrangement links TRBV6-5 to TRBJ2-5; D is unclear. This CDR3 has 16 amino acids. Trimming took 0 bases from V and 5 from J, leaving 16 bases between them. Germline assignment: CDR1 MNHEY and CDR2 SVGAGI. CDR3 sequence: CASSYSSPPMGETQYF. CDR3 DNA sequence: TGTGCCAGCAGTTACTCGTCCCCCCCGATGGGCGAGACCCAGTACTTC.

The CDR3 here is CAGWEETQYF. CDR3 DNA: TGTGCGGGGTGGGAGGAGACCCAGTACTTC. The V gene is TRBV25-1, the J gene TRBJ2-5; maybe TRBD2 (5 bases). The germline gives CDR1 MGHDK, CDR2 SYGVNS. This CDR3 spans 10 amino acids.

The chain joins TRBV2 to TRBJ1-2; no clear D gene. Germline lookup yields CDR1 SNHLY and CDR2 FYNNEI. The germline V and J ends were trimmed by 10 bases and 1 base, with 13 bases remaining between them. The CDR3 length is 13 residues. CDR3 nucleotides: TGTGCCACTCCAGGCAGTGTTAACTATGGCTACACCTTC. It yields the protein CATPGSVNYGYTF.

This chain links TRBV28 with TRBJ2-6, with D perhaps matching TRBD1 (5 bases). The CDR3 loop spans 17 amino acids. Germline V lookup: CDR1 MDHEN, CDR2 SYDVKM. V dropped 7 bases and J dropped 0 bases, with 16 bases sitting between them. CDR3 in DNA: TGTGCCAGCACCTCAAGTGACAGTTTCTCTGGGGCCAACGTCCTGACTTTC. Its translation is CASTSSDSFSGANVLTF.

V gene TRBV6-5 combines with J gene TRBJ1-2; D is uncertain. The germline gives CDR1 MNHEY, CDR2 SVGAGI. This CDR3 contains 14 residues. V gave up 5 bases and J gave up 6 bases, with 16 bases separating them. The CDR3 DNA sequence: TGTGCCAGCAGTCCTACCACGGGGTCGGATGGCTACACCTTC. This gives the protein CASSPTTGSDGYTF.

This chain uses TRBV11-1 with TRBJ2-7, with a possible D match to TRBD1 (6 bases). Germline V gene data show CDR1 as SGHAT and CDR2 as FQDESV (reference sequence). The CDR3 is made up of 17 amino acids. V lost 5 bases and J lost 0, with 20 bases in between. CDR3 bases: TGTGCCAGCAGCCCATTGGGGGCAGGGTTTACCTCCTACGAGCAGTACTTC. The encoded protein is CASSPLGAGFTSYEQYF.

In this sample, this clone turned up a few times. The chain joins TRBV6-5 to TRBJ1-2, with TRBD1 identical over 11 bases. The CDR3 is 14 amino acids. V was pared by 4 bases and J by 8 bases, with 6 bases of the junction left unmatched. Germline CDR1 MNHEY, CDR2 SVGAGI. The CDR3 nucleotides are TGTGCCAGCAGTTCCGGGACAGGGGGTTCGGGCTACACCTTC. Protein sequence: CASSSGTGGSGYTF.

V usage is TRBV30 and J usage is TRBJ1-1; 9 nucleotides align to TRBD1. Looked up from germline, CDR1 is GTSNPN and CDR2 is SVGIG (reference sequence). Trimming took 3 bases from V and 8 from J; bases not matched to a gene: 7. CDR3 length equals 13 residues. The CDR3 is CAWSPGTGMEAFF. The CDR3 DNA sequence: TGTGCCTGGAGCCCCGGGACAGGGATGGAAGCTTTCTTT.

This chain joins TRBV28 and TRBJ2-1; possibly TRBD2 for D (6 bases). This CDR3 region has 13 residues. Germline V gene sequence: CDR1 MDHEN, CDR2 SYDVKM. V lost 5 bases and J lost 7, with 12 bases in between. This chain's CDR3 is CASSPRRDNEQFF. The CDR3 region has the DNA TGTGCCAGCAGTCCTCGGCGGGATAATGAGCAGTTCTTC. The full variable domain, in which reference TRBV28 and TRBJ2-1 provide the parts outside the CDR3, is DVKVTQSSRYLVKRTGEKVFLECVQDMDHENMFWYRQDPGLGLRLIYFSYDVKMKEKGDIPEGYSVSREKKERFSLILESASTNQTSMYLCASSPRRDNEQFFGPGTRLTVL.

The J gene is TRBJ2-7, the V gene TRBV12-5; 12 bases match TRBD1. Germline V gene lookup returns CDR1 LGHNT and CDR2 FRNRAP. This CDR3 comprises 15 residues. V was pared by 4 bases and J by 4 bases, with 5 bases of the junction left unmatched. The CDR3 sequence: CASGSPGQGAYEQYF. Here the CDR3 DNA reads TGTGCTAGTGGTTCCCCGGGACAGGGGGCTTACGAGCAGTACTTC.

The chain couples TRBV5-1 to TRBJ1-2; D is unresolved. V lost 0 bases and J 0 bases, leaving 6 bases between the germline ends. The CDR3 runs 14 residues. In germline, CDR1 is SGHRS, CDR2 YFSETQ. CDR3 bases: TGCGCCAGCAGCTTGGACAGCCCTAACTATGGCTACACCTTC. Its protein is CASSLDSPNYGYTF.

The chain couples TRBV7-9 to TRBJ2-5; no definite D call. The DNA end favors TRBJ2-7, so the J call may be wrong. Germline V gene data show CDR1 as SEHNR and CDR2 as FQNEAQ (reference sequence). This CDR3 contains 14 residues. CDR3 nucleotide sequence: TGTGCCAGCAGCTTAGAAATCTCTAGCTACGAGCAGTACTTC. Protein product: CASSLEISSYEQYF.

The chain joins TRBV6-1 to TRBJ1-1; D unresolved. The CDR3 covers 12 residues. Trimming stripped 2 bases from V and 5 bases from J, with 6 bases between. Germline lookup yields CDR1 MNHNS and CDR2 SASEGT. As DNA, the CDR3 is TGTGCCAGCAGTGAACCTCGGACTGAAGCTTTCTTT. Residues: CASSEPRTEAFF.

The rearrangement links TRBV9 to TRBJ1-5, with D possibly matching TRBD1 (5 bases). Trimming cost V 4 bases and J 4 bases, with 12 bases left between them. The CDR3 is 14 residues long. Germline V gene data show CDR1 as SGDLS and CDR2 as YYNGEE. For the CDR3, the DNA is TGTGCCAGCAGCCTCGGACACCTGAATCAGCCCCAGCATTTT. Its protein product is CASSLGHLNQPQHF. The full variable domain, its missing parts supplied by reference TRBV9 and TRBJ1-5, is DSGVTQTPKHLITATGQRVTLRCSPRSGDLSVYWYQQSLDQGLQFLIQYYNGEERAKGNILERFSAQQFPDLHSELNLSSLELGDSALYFCASSLGHLNQPQHFGDGTRLSIL.